This entry lists 13 T cell receptor beta chains sequenced from one sample in a study of blood T cell repertoires in COVID-19. The repertoire was sequenced with immunoSEQ multiplex PCR; TCRdb's copy has only in-frame clones and lacks some. The table records around 170,000 clones, roughly nine tenths of them present only once. Sequencing was performed on peripheral blood. These receptors all come from a man aged 18 to 35 who had recovered from COVID-19.

The V gene is TRBV5-1, the J gene TRBJ2-3; 11 bases match TRBD2. J was trimmed by 4 bases and V by 4 bases; bases with no gene match: 14. CDR1 is SGHRS and CDR2 is YFSETQ in the germline V gene. The CDR3 has 18 residues. The DNA for the CDR3 is TGCGCCAGCAGCAACCCGGGACTAGCGGCCAAGGAAGCAGATACGCAGTATTTT. This codes for CASSNPGLAAKEADTQYF. Full variable domain (missing parts from reference TRBV5-1 and TRBJ2-3): KAGVTQTPRYLIKTRGQQVTLSCSPISGHRSVSWYQQTPGQGLQFLFEYFSETQRNKGNFPGRFSGRQFSNSRSEMNVSTLELGDSALYLCASSNPGLAAKEADTQYFGPGTRLTVL.

J is TRBJ2-2 and V is TRBV27, with D unclear. This CDR3 region has 14 residues. V lost 1 base, J lost 1 base, and 4 bases lay in between. Germline V gene sequence: CDR1 MNHEY, CDR2 SMNVEV (reference sequence). The CDR3 here is CASSLFWNTGELFF. DNA of the CDR3: TGTGCCAGCAGTTTATTCTGGAACACCGGGGAGCTGTTTTTT.

The gene calls are TRBV14 and TRBJ2-3, with 8 bases identical to TRBD1. V was pared by 4 bases and J by 3 bases, with 6 bases of the junction left unmatched. The CDR3 has 15 residues. Germline V lookup: CDR1 SGHDN, CDR2 FVKESK. The DNA of the CDR3 is TGTGCCAGCAGCCCTTTGGGACAGGTGACAGATACGCAGTATTTT. Protein product: CASSPLGQVTDTQYF.

This sequence joins TRBV14 and TRBJ2-2, with D possibly being TRBD2 (5 bases). The CDR3 runs to 16 residues. Trimming shortened V by 5 bases and J by 0 bases, and 13 bases separated the two germline ends. The germline CDR1 and CDR2 sequences are SGHDN and FVKESK. CDR3 sequence reads: CASSKRTAANTGELFF. CDR3 DNA sequence: TGTGCCAGCAGCAAACGGACTGCCGCGAACACCGGGGAGCTGTTTTTT.

The rearrangement links TRBV4-2 to TRBJ2-2, with 8 bases lining up with TRBD1. Looked up from germline, CDR1 is LGHNA and CDR2 is YNFKEQ. V trimming: 6 bases; J trimming: 5 bases; junction bases outside the gene matches: 8. The CDR3 consists of 15 residues. CDR3 in DNA: TGTGCCAGCAGAAAAACAGGGGGAGAGACCGGGGAGCTGTTTTTT. Protein: CASRKTGGETGELFF.

This clone has a count of ten or more. V gene TRBV19 combines with J gene TRBJ1-6, with TRBD1 matching 8 bases. This CDR3 is 15 amino acids long. The J segment lost 7 bases and the V segment lost 4 bases, leaving 6 bases of the junction unmatched. From germline, CDR1 is LNHDA and CDR2 SQIVND (reference sequence). This CDR3 is CASSTSDRANSPLHF. DNA for the CDR3: TGTGCCAGTAGTACCTCGGACAGGGCCAATTCACCCCTCCACTTT.

Only one count was recorded for this clone. The chain joins TRBV6-5 to TRBJ2-7; the D is unclear. Germline values: CDR1 MNHEY, CDR2 SVGAGI. The CDR3 has 13 residues. Trimming shortened V by 8 bases and J by 1 base, and 12 bases separated the two germline ends. CDR3 nucleotides: TGTGCCAGCGAGGATACCAATTCCTACGAGCAGTACTTC. Protein product: CASEDTNSYEQYF.

V gene TRBV12-3 or TRBV12-4 combines with J gene TRBJ1-4, with D unresolved. The CDR3 totals 11 residues. The V and J ends lost 5 bases and 10 bases respectively, with 8 bases between them. As DNA, the CDR3 is TGTGCCAGCAGTGTTTCGGGAAAACTGTTTTTT. Protein sequence: CASSVSGKLFF.

The chain joins TRBV27 to TRBJ2-4, with 14 positions matching TRBD2. Germline CDR1 and CDR2: MNHEY and SMNVEV (reference sequence). The CDR3 has 17 residues. J was trimmed by 5 bases and V by 5 bases; bases with no gene match: 8. The chain's CDR3 is CASSVTGTSGRQNIQYF. CDR3 DNA sequence: TGTGCCAGCAGTGTCACCGGGACTAGCGGGAGACAAAACATTCAGTACTTC.

The V call is TRBV5-4, the J call TRBJ2-3, with D possibly matching TRBD2 (6 bases). The germline V gene has CDR1 SGHNT and CDR2 YYREEE (reference sequence). This CDR3 is built from 16 residues. V lost 2 bases and J 2 bases, leaving 15 bases between the germline ends. In nucleotides, the CDR3 is TGTGCCAGCAGCTTAATCGCCGGGACTCTCACAGATACGCAGTATTTT. Amino acids: CASSLIAGTLTDTQYF. Full variable domain (missing parts from reference TRBV5-4 and TRBJ2-3): ETGVTQSPTHLIKTRGQQVTLRCSSQSGHNTVSWYQQALGQGPQFIFQYYREEENGRGNFPPRFSGLQFPNYSSELNVNALELDDSALYLCASSLIAGTLTDTQYFGPGTRLTVL.

The rearrangement joins TRBV6-2 or TRBV6-3 to TRBJ2-1, with D unresolved. The germline gives CDR1 MNHEY, CDR2 SVGEGT. This CDR3 is 14 amino acids long. V lost 5 bases, J lost 1 base, and 9 bases lay in between. The CDR3 nucleotides read TGTGCCAGCAGTCCCGGAGTATCCTACAATGAGCAGTTCTTC. It encodes CASSPGVSYNEQFF.

The V call is TRBV9, the J call TRBJ2-5; 12 nucleotides match TRBD1. The CDR3 loop spans 18 amino acids. V lost 0 bases and J lost 4; bases outside the gene matches: 10. Germline lookup yields CDR1 SGDLS and CDR2 YYNGEE. CDR3 residues: CASSVGSSGTGGVETQYF. CDR3 sequence (DNA): TGTGCCAGCAGCGTAGGGTCGTCGGGGACAGGGGGCGTAGAGACCCAGTACTTC.

The chain employs TRBV27 and TRBJ2-5, with 7 bases lining up with TRBD1. The germline CDR1 and CDR2 sequences are MNHEY and SMNVEV (reference sequence). With 0 bases clipped from V and 3 bases from J, the junction kept 4 bases outside the gene matches. The CDR3 loop spans 15 amino acids. The CDR3 is CASSLSGGWEETQYF. Here the CDR3 DNA reads TGTGCCAGCAGTTTATCAGGGGGCTGGGAAGAGACCCAGTACTTC.